The clone carrying this T cell receptor beta chain was seen at least ten times. With 3 bases clipped from V and 2 bases from J, the junction kept 8 bases outside the gene matches. The CDR3 is 16 residues long. The germline CDR1 and CDR2 sequences are LGHDT and YNNKEL (reference sequence). The record originates from a study of neurological immune-mediated disorders. MiXCR, applied by TCRdb to the 5' RACE reads, yields one record per CDR3 protein. The sample lists some 20,000 distinct CDR3 sequences; 10% were seen once. This chain joins TRBV3-1 and TRBJ2-3; 7 bases line up with TRBD2. This TCR derives from a woman between 55 and 75 years old with HTLV-1-associated myelopathy (HAM/TSP). The sample comprised PBMCs. The DNA of the CDR3 is TGTGCCAGCAGCCATGAGGTGGCGGGGGACACAGATACGCAGTATTTT. This gives the protein CASSHEVAGDTDTQYF.